This TCR beta chain stems from a study of cytomegalovirus exposure and HLA in healthy donors. At the level of the study: Around 80 million unique TCRs from HLA-typed donors were held in an early data release.

Study results and caveats: In a later analysis, compared with equally common non-associated chains, HLA-associated beta chains were more expanded. Researchers reported in a later analysis that common viral pathogens appeared linked to several top clusters.

The junction had 3 bases not matched to a gene; V was cut back by 3 bases and J by 6 bases. Germline V gives CDR1 MRHNA, CDR2 SNTAGT. The CDR3 is made up of 15 amino acids. With 60 Vbeta and 13 Jbeta primers, the PCR was carried out. As originally analysed: Among the unique TCR beta chains that a later analysis counted, about 85 million in all, about 11 million were shared. The data were produced by immunoSEQ multiplex PCR, yet TCRdb's version contains in-frame clones alone and is incomplete. V, J and clone size are taken as reported in that table, and D and trimming were inferred from the DNA itself. The sample lists over 85,000 clones; under 75% were seen once. In this sample, this clone turned up once. No antigen is known for it.

This clonotype was obtained from a female donor in good health and CMV-seronegative. The chain couples TRBV6-4 to TRBJ2-1; 12 positions agree with TRBD2. The sample consisted of PBMCs. This CDR3 reads CASSDGTSGPNEQFF. The CDR3 region has the DNA TGTGCCAGCAGTGATGGGACTAGCGGGCCCAATGAGCAGTTCTTC.